This T cell receptor (beta chain) derives from a study of blood T cell repertoires in COVID-19. Study in general: COVID-19 samples from acute and convalescent phases originated in the United States, Italy and Spain.

CDR3 length: 15 residues. The V end was cut by 3 bases, the J end by 5 bases, with 11 bases between. In germline, CDR1 is MNHNS, CDR2 SASEGT. Only in-frame clones appear in the TCRdb table, and some are missing; sequencing was by immunoSEQ multiplex PCR. The sample records a few hundred thousand clones, less than 85% being singletons. This clonotype was obtained from a woman aged 18-30 years with acute or convalescent COVID-19. The V and J genes are TRBV6-1 and TRBJ1-6; D call uncertain. The sample was peripheral blood. The CDR3 region is CASSEWLFNNSPLHF. The CDR3 DNA reads as TGTGCCAGCAGTGAGTGGCTCTTTAATAATTCACCCCTCCACTTT.